What follows are 15 T cell receptor beta chains derived from one specimen sequenced in a study of blood T cell repertoires in COVID-19. The protocol was immunoSEQ multiplex PCR, while the TCRdb copy is restricted to in-frame clones and leaves out a portion. The sample lists 100,000 to 150,000 clones, around four fifths seen once, with approximately 25% in the top ten. The specimen was peripheral blood. Source of these receptors: a human donor in a cohort sampled during active COVID-19.

The rearrangement links TRBV10-3 to TRBJ1-2; TRBD1 agrees at 8 bases. Trimming at V came to 3 bases and at J to 8 bases, leaving 11 bases not matched to a gene. CDR3 length: 15 amino acids. The germline CDR1 and CDR2 sequences are ENHRY and SYGVKD. CDR3 DNA sequence: TGTGCCATCAGTGATTCCCTTGGACAGGGATGGGGCTACACCTTC. Protein: CAISDSLGQGWGYTF.

The rearrangement links TRBV18 to TRBJ2-6, with D perhaps TRBD2 (6 bases). Trimming took 3 bases from V and 0 from J, leaving 15 bases between them. CDR1 and CDR2 (germline): KGHSH, LQKENI. The CDR3 totals 18 residues. CDR3 protein: CASSPREKASSGANVLTF. The CDR3 nucleotides are TGTGCCAGCTCACCTCGGGAGAAGGCAAGCTCTGGGGCCAACGTCCTGACTTTC.

The chain links TRBV7-3 to TRBJ1-1; D gene uncertain. CDR1 is SGHTA and CDR2 is FQGTGA in the germline V gene. The CDR3 extends over 13 amino acids. Trimming took 5 bases from V and 1 from J, leaving 8 bases between them. The CDR3 region is CASSNSPNTEAFF. CDR3 in DNA: TGTGCCAGCAGCAACAGTCCGAACACTGAAGCTTTCTTT.

This clone was counted a single time. V is TRBV19 and J is TRBJ2-2; 8 positions match TRBD2. The germline CDR1 and CDR2 sequences are LNHDA and SQIVND (reference sequence). After removal of 7 bases from V and 7 bases from J, the junction contained 14 bases not matched to a gene. The CDR3 sequence is 16 residues long. Written as DNA, the CDR3 is TGTGCCAGTATGGGAGCGGGGGCATCCGGGGGCGGGGAGCTGTTTTTT. Residues: CASMGAGASGGGELFF.

There are a few counts of this clone. V gene TRBV5-1 combines with J gene TRBJ1-5; D uncertain. V lost 2 bases, J lost 4 bases, and 25 bases lay in between. CDR3 size: 19 residues. Looked up from germline, CDR1 is SGHRS and CDR2 is YFSETQ. CDR3 sequence reads: CASSLSPIGVAGPNQPQHF. CDR3 sequence (DNA): TGCGCCAGCAGCTTATCCCCAATCGGGGTGGCAGGCCCAAATCAGCCCCAGCATTTT.

V gene TRBV5-1 combines with J gene TRBJ1-2; D might be TRBD1 (6 bases). Looked up from germline, CDR1 is SGHRS and CDR2 is YFSETQ. The CDR3 loop spans 14 amino acids. V shed 0 bases and J shed 4 bases, with 10 bases lying between them. CDR3 residues: CASSLETGAYGYTF. CDR3 DNA: TGCGCCAGCAGCTTGGAGACAGGTGCCTATGGCTACACCTTC.

The gene calls are TRBV12-3 or TRBV12-4 and TRBJ1-2; 8 bases map to TRBD1. Losses at the gene ends were 6 bases for V and 6 bases for J; bases not matched to a gene: 6. CDR3 length equals 13 residues. The CDR3 DNA reads as TGTGCCAGCAGCCGGACAGGGCATAATGGCTACACCTTC. Encoded protein: CASSRTGHNGYTF.

The chain carries TRBV7-7 and TRBJ2-5; D might be TRBD2 (6 bases). Germline V gene data show CDR1 as SSHAT and CDR2 as FNYEAQ (reference sequence). Deletions cut 5 bases from V and 4 bases from J, with 17 bases between. The CDR3 runs 15 residues. The CDR3 sequence is CASSATRGGGETQYF. DNA for the CDR3: TGTGCCAGCAGCGCGACTAGGGGTGGGGGAGAGACCCAGTACTTC.

The CDR3 region has the DNA TGTGCCAGTACAGGGGATCCCAATCAGCCCCAGCATTTT. Translation: CASTGDPNQPQHF. J is TRBJ1-5 and V is TRBV12-3 or TRBV12-4; 7 nucleotides agree with TRBD1. J gave up 3 bases and V 9 bases, and 5 bases lay outside the gene matches. The CDR3 is 13 residues long.

The rearrangement joins TRBV27 to TRBJ2-1; 9 nucleotides line up with TRBD1. J gave up 4 bases and V 2 bases, and 6 bases lay outside the gene matches. Germline CDR1 reads MNHEY; CDR2 reads SMNVEV (reference sequence). The CDR3 covers 16 residues. The CDR3 loop is CASSLDRGVGYNEQFF. CDR3 sequence (DNA): TGTGCCAGCAGTTTAGACAGGGGGGTTGGATACAATGAGCAGTTCTTC.

This clone was observed a handful of times. The chain carries TRBV29-1 and TRBJ2-3; a possible D gene is TRBD2 (6 bases). Trimming took 7 bases from V and 4 from J, leaving 15 bases between them. CDR3 length: 13 residues. CDR1 SQVTM and CDR2 ANQGSEA come from the germline V gene. The DNA of the CDR3 is TGCAGCGCCGACGGGACGGGAGCAGATACGCAGTATTTT. It translates to CSADGTGADTQYF.

This chain uses TRBV7-7 with TRBJ2-7; 11 nucleotides match TRBD2. Germline V gene lookup returns CDR1 SSHAT and CDR2 FNYEAQ (reference sequence). This CDR3 spans 20 amino acids. V shed 5 bases and J 6 bases; nucleotides not matched to a gene: 24. The CDR3 DNA reads as TGTGCCAGCAGCCCCAGGAGGTCCGGGACTAGCGGAACAAAGGGTGGCGAGCAGTACTTC. This encodes CASSPRRSGTSGTKGGEQYF.

V usage is TRBV4-2 and J usage is TRBJ2-1; 8 nucleotides align to TRBD2. From germline, CDR1 is LGHNA and CDR2 YNFKEQ. After removal of 0 bases from V and 7 bases from J, the junction contained 5 bases not matched to a gene. The CDR3 is 15 residues long. CDR3 sequence: CASSQDRTSTNEQFF. In nucleotides, the CDR3 is TGTGCCAGCAGCCAAGACCGGACTAGCACGAATGAGCAGTTCTTC.

The chain recombines TRBV6-5 with TRBJ2-6; D gene uncertain. The CDR3 sequence is 16 residues long. Trimming removed 0 bases from V and 0 bases from J, with 6 bases in between. The V gene's germline CDR1 is MNHEY and CDR2 SVGAGI. The DNA of the CDR3 is TGTGCCAGCAGTTACTCGAGGTACTCTGGGGCCAACGTCCTGACTTTC. Amino acids: CASSYSRYSGANVLTF.

This chain uses TRBV7-6 with TRBJ2-5, with 7 nucleotides matching TRBD1. Germline lookup yields CDR1 SGHVS and CDR2 FNYEAQ. V trimming: 4 bases; J trimming: 3 bases; junction bases outside the gene matches: 5. The CDR3 runs 14 residues. The CDR3 DNA reads TGTGCCAGCAGCTCGAATACAGGGGAAGAGACCCAGTACTTC. Translated, it gives CASSSNTGEETQYF.